This T cell receptor beta chain is drawn from a study of shared clonotypes between healthy human individuals (dated by TCRdb to 2019 to 2021). General notes on the study: The cohort comprised a couple of women and a few men aged 18 to 49 years. For each donor, three plates each were used for CD4 naive and CD4 memory, two plates were used for CD8 naive, and one plate was used for CD8 memory. To estimate repertoire size and how much clonotype sharing occurs between individuals, the study deeply sequenced the blood TCR repertoires of a handful of healthy adults. To increase sequencing depth and limit assay-specific biases, TCR repertoire library preparation and sequencing were carried out by different laboratories using diverse techniques. Between about 0.85 and 10 billion PBMCs per donor were obtained by leukapheresis.

V and J lose 9 bases and 4 bases, and a span of 16 bases separates them. The germline V gene yields MDHEN for CDR1 and SYDVKM for CDR2. The CDR3 measures 13 amino acids from cysteine to phenylalanine. Only the CDR3 part of the read is kept: 39 bases, read in frame from the first base. Comments on this clone: Its antigen specificity is not known. Per-nucleotide qualities are absent, and no much larger clonotype sits a single base away.

Using the deep immunoSEQ assay, TCR CDR3 regions were amplified from genomic DNA by multiplex PCR. Extracted genomic DNA from each cell subset was spread evenly across all wells of several immunoSEQ 96-well plates, with each plate serving as a replicate. For sorted subsets, approximately 210 ng genomic DNA, equal to 25,000 to 35,000 T cell genomes, was loaded into each replicate PCR. The purified libraries were quantified using a Qubit 3.0 fluorometer, sized with a Bioanalyzer 2100, and then quantified again using the KAPA Library Quantification kit. Every immunoSEQ 96-well plate was sequenced on a dedicated single-read 150-cycle Illumina NextSeq 550 flow cell. Turning to the authors' computational methods: Because the immunoSEQ output held only junctional sequences and lacked quality scores, the filtering could not match the filtering applied to full-length reads. To assign V/J genes and CDR3, sequences were annotated using PyIR, a Python wrapper for IgBLAST v1.9, with IMGT germline references. Reads were filtered out if the reads had weak V/J assignments (E-value above 1e-6), no CDR3, stop codons, out-of-frame junctions, or ambiguous translated residues. V3J clonotypes were defined by identical inferred V gene, J gene, and CDR3 amino acid sequence. The percentage overlap between two repertoires was calculated by dividing the number of shared unique clonotypes by the size of the smaller repertoire. Richness of each repertoire was evaluated using RTK rarefaction, the Chao1 estimator, and Recon v2.1 estimates of unobserved clonotypes. For all TCRbeta clonotypes obtained by the gDNA method from a handful of donors, generation probabilities were computed with OLGA. The table comes from immuneACCESS by way of TCRdb, which keeps in-frame sequences with V and J called. Part of the clones is missing from these tables; in studies checked, under half for an unresolved V gene and the rest for unknown reasons. The V and J calls and clone size come from that table; D and trimming were worked out from the DNA. This sample is represented by some 500,000 clones; 90% to 96% of them were singletons. The ten biggest clones cover roughly 0.06% of the sample.

Results and caveats for the whole study, not just this receptor: Because the study included only a small number of donors, the genetic and exposure-history diversity represented was limited. Larger estimated clonotype richness was generally found for naive subsets than for memory subsets. Compared with non-shared clonotypes, the clonotypes found in all four sorted-subset donors had higher generation probabilities. Pairwise subsampling led to the expectation that sequencing depth would affect the degree of clonotype sharing among donors. Even with the large sequencing depth, rarefaction of the sorted-subset datasets indicated that sequencing was incomplete. Sampling was restricted to blood, and TCR repertoires in tissue are likely to differ from TCR repertoires in blood. Across a few donors, about 5.2% of naive CD4, approximately 3.5% of naive CD8, approximately 2.5% of memory CD4, and under 0.45% of memory CD8 clonotypes were shared.

Healthy HIV-negative adults with no recently reported acute infections or vaccinations were included as donors. Every donor was a Caucasian adult living in Nashville, Tennessee, USA. CD4+ T cells were enriched through magnetic negative selection, after which naive cells were positively selected on CD45RA and the remaining negative fraction served as the memory subset. Blood was obtained by leukapheresis, after which PBMCs were separated by Ficoll-Histopaque density gradient centrifugation and cryopreserved in liquid nitrogen vapor phase. Purity and quantity of every magnetically sorted T cell population were checked by analytical flow cytometry. Genomic DNA was isolated from every sorted fraction and measured by UV absorbance on a Nanodrop 2000c.

The rearranged chain carries TRBV28 and TRBJ2-7; there is no confident call for the D gene. The TCR sequence derives from a woman in her thirties in good health. The sample taken for sequencing was naive CD4+ T cells sorted from blood. Sample cell subset or site, as interpreted from the label and publication: CD45RA+ positively selected. The CDR3 here reads CASTSDDVYEQYF. In nucleotide form, the sequence is TGTGCCAGTACGTCGGATGATGTTTACGAGCAGTACTTC.